This entry is about one T cell receptor beta chain. No antigen is known for it. This sample is part of a study of T cell responses to AZD1222 COVID-19 vaccine. The assay was immunoSEQ multiplex PCR, and TCRdb's table has in-frame clones only and misses some. The data contain some 150,000 clones, about 87% of them singletons. V dropped 5 bases and J dropped 5; count of bases not matched to a gene: 5. The CDR3 consists of 13 residues. The study, taken as a whole, reports: Donor demographics were predominantly white British with a female majority; clonal diversity may be underestimated. Sampled repertoires all dated from after the peak T cell response.

The sequence was obtained from an adult in good health. The rearrangement joins TRBV12-3 or TRBV12-4 to TRBJ2-7; TRBD1 matches at 8 bases. This material consisted of peripheral blood, taken on day 0 of MenACWY control vaccination. The CDR3 DNA sequence: TGTGCCAGCAGTGTACACAGGGGGAACGAGCAGTACTTC. Translation: CASSVHRGNEQYF.